This T cell receptor (beta chain) was documented in a study of identical twins. Study-level points and caveats: For monozygotic twins, models underestimated out-of-frame TCR alpha sharing.

This CDR3 is 16 amino acids long. Trimming cost V 2 bases and J 2 bases; bases outside gene matches: 11. Germline V gene data show CDR1 as DFQATT and CDR2 as SNEGSKA (reference sequence). In its sample, this clonotype was seen a few times. The antigen is undetermined. A single record per CDR3 protein comes from TCRdb applying MiXCR to the 5' RACE reads. The sample holds about 530,000 distinct CDR3 sequences, 13% to 15% seen once. Another study also made use of these data, one on yellow fever vaccine responses in identical twins.

The source of this sequence is a woman aged 18-30 years in good health. The V call is TRBV20-1, the J call TRBJ2-5; 7 nucleotides align to TRBD1. The sequencing input was CD4+ T cells sorted from blood. The CDR3 spells CSARKTKTGKQETQYF. CDR3 sequence (DNA): TGCAGTGCTAGAAAGACCAAGACAGGGAAGCAAGAGACCCAGTACTTC.